This entry lists 6 T cell receptor beta chains sequenced from one sample in a study of CD8 T cells in Susac syndrome. RNA in amounts of roughly 0.5 to 1 ug was reverse transcribed with random hexamers. TCRdb analysed the immunoSEQ multiplex PCR reads with MiXCR anew, one entry per CDR3 protein. The sample lists some 190,000 distinct CDR3 sequences, approximately 94% occurring once. The material sequenced was CD4+ T cells from PBMCs. These receptor sequences come from a human donor with Susac syndrome.

The rearrangement uses TRBV10-3 and TRBJ1-6; D call uncertain. The CDR3 runs to 16 residues. Trimming removed 5 bases from V and 6 bases from J, with 17 bases in between. In germline, CDR1 is ENHRY, CDR2 SYGVKD. The CDR3 sequence: CAISINAPESNSPLHF. CDR3 DNA sequence: TGTGCCATCAGTATCAATGCGCCCGAATCTAATTCACCCCTCCACTTT.

The V and J genes are TRBV20-1 and TRBJ2-5; possibly TRBD2 for D (5 bases). Trimming stripped 1 base from V and 2 bases from J, with 17 bases between. This CDR3 is 16 amino acids long. Germline V gene lookup returns CDR1 DFQATT and CDR2 SNEGSKA (reference sequence). CDR3 in amino acids: CSARAALPGRQETQYF. CDR3 in DNA: TGCAGTGCTAGAGCAGCACTGCCGGGAAGACAAGAGACCCAGTACTTC.

The rearrangement uses TRBV27 and TRBJ1-4, with 7 bases fitting TRBD1. Trimming removed 5 bases from V and 12 bases from J; junction bases left unmatched: 9. Germline loops: CDR1 MNHEY, CDR2 SMNVEV (reference sequence). This CDR3 comprises 13 residues. The CDR3 spells CASSGTGVPELFF. As DNA, the CDR3 is TGTGCCAGCAGTGGTACAGGGGTCCCTGAACTGTTTTTT.

J is TRBJ2-1 and V is TRBV11-1; D may be TRBD2 (5 bases). Trimming cost V 1 base and J 12 bases, with 13 bases left between them. The germline gives CDR1 SGHAT, CDR2 FQDESV (reference sequence). The CDR3 runs to 13 residues. CDR3: CASSLEVEVRQFF. CDR3 coding DNA: TGTGCCAGCAGCTTAGAAGTGGAGGTTAGGCAGTTCTTC. The entire variable domain, with the rest obtained from reference TRBV11-1 and TRBJ2-1, is as follows: EAEVAQSPRYKITEKSQAVAFWCDPISGHATLYWYRQILGQGPELLVQFQDESVVDDSQLPKDRFSAERLKGVDSTLKIQPAELGDSAMYLCASSLEVEVRQFFGPGTRLTVL.

V is TRBV12-3 or TRBV12-4 and J is TRBJ1-1; the D is unclear. The CDR3 length is 12 residues. Trimming stripped 6 bases from V and 6 bases from J, with 11 bases between. CDR3 DNA sequence: TGTGCCAGCAGGCCTGGGGTCGCTGAAGCTTTCTTT. It translates to CASRPGVAEAFF.

This chain joins TRBV9 and TRBJ1-2, with D possibly being TRBD1 (5 bases). Germline loops: CDR1 SGDLS, CDR2 YYNGEE. This CDR3 region has 15 residues. V dropped 0 bases and J dropped 3 bases, with 12 bases sitting between them. CDR3 nucleotides: TGTGCCAGCAGCGTAGACTCTCAGGGCGACTATGGCTACACCTTC. This encodes CASSVDSQGDYGYTF. The variable domain in full, with the rest retrieved from reference TRBV9 and TRBJ1-2, is DSGVTQTPKHLITATGQRVTLRCSPRSGDLSVYWYQQSLDQGLQFLIQYYNGEERAKGNILERFSAQQFPDLHSELNLSSLELGDSALYFCASSVDSQGDYGYTFGSGTRLTVV.